This T cell receptor (beta chain) stems from a study of tumor and adjacent non-tumor tissue in lung cancer. Study findings and constraints: Tumor tissue had significantly higher TCR diversity than normal lung.

This sample's RNA came from whole unsorted tissue. The normal lung tissue was taken more than 3 cm from the tumor edge. TCRbeta libraries were built with three rounds of nested PCR, modified from ARM-PCR. TCRdb passed the multiplex PCR reads through MiXCR, listing each CDR3 protein once. Of about 110,000 distinct CDR3 sequences in the sample, 60% to 70% are singletons; the top ten hold roughly 20%. A note on this clonotype: Its antigen remains unidentified. A read error is possible here, since a much larger clone lies one base away.

This clonotype originated in a man aged 55 to 70 with non-small cell lung cancer. Sequencing input: distant non-tumor lung tissue.

DNA of the CDR3: TGTGCCACCAGCAGATATCGGGGATCTAACTATGGCTACACCTTC. Translation gives CATSRYRGSNYGYTF. The chain is built from TRBV15 and TRBJ1-2; no reliable D call. CDR1 and CDR2 from the germline V gene are LNHNV and YYDKDF (reference sequence). Trimming removed 2 bases from V and 0 bases from J, with 10 bases in between. The CDR3 consists of 15 residues.